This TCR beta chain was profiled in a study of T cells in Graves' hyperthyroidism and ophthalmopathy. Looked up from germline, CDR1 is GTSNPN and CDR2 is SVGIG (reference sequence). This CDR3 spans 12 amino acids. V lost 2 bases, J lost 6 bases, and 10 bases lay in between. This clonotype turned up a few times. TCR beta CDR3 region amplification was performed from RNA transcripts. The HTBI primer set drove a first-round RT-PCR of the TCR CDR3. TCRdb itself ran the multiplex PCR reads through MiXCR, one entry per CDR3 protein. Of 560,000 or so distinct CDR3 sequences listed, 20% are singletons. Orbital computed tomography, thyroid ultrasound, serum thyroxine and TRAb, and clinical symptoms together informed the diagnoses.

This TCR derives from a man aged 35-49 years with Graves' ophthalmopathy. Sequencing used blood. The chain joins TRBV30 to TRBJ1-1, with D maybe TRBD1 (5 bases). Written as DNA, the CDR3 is TGTGCCTGGAGTCAGGGTAGGGCTGAAGCTTTCTTT. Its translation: CAWSQGRAEAFF.